This is a list of T cell receptor beta chains from one sample in a study of T-cell reconstitution after alpha-beta-depleted transplantation in children. TCRdb ran MiXCR on the PCR reads and lists one entry per CDR3 protein. In the table there are about 640,000 distinct CDR3 sequences, around 13% of which are singletons. Sequencing used PBMCs, mostly from graft donor cells, obtained 360 days after TCRalphabeta/CD19-depleted stem cell transplant. The source of these receptors is a male patient younger than 18 who had a stem cell transplant for acute myeloid leukemia, so the T cells may come from the graft donor. Both conserved end residues are part of each CDR3. D genes are given only for firm matches. Only part of the rows carry a size: once, few, many, or a class if the clone is expanded.

D	length	size	V	J	DNA	CDR3
TRBD1	13	many	TRBV29-1	TRBJ1-4	TGCAGCGTGCAGGGGGCGCAGAATGAAAAACTGTTTTTT	CSVQGAQNEKLFF
TRBD2	16	many	TRBV7-7	TRBJ2-3	TGTGCTAGCAGCTTCAGTCCGGGAGGGCCGGTAGATACGCAGTATTTT	CASSFSPGGPVDTQYF
TRBD2	16	few	TRBV4-2	TRBJ2-5	TGTGCCAGCAGCCAGACGTCTAGCGGGAGTGTAGAGACCCAGTACTTC	CASSQTSSGSVETQYF
.	15	.	TRBV21-1	TRBJ2-7	TGTGCCAGCGGGCCGGGACTAGCGATCTCCTACGAGCAGTACTTC	CASGPGLAISYEQYF
.	16	many	TRBV29-1	TRBJ2-1	TGCAGCGTCGAAGGACTGCGGCTTAGCTCCTACAATGAGCAGTTCTTC	CSVEGLRLSSYNEQFF
TRBD1	16	many	TRBV6-5	TRBJ2-6	TGTGCCAGCGGAGTGGACAGGGAGGCTGGGGCCAACGTCCTGACTTTC	CASGVDREAGANVLTF
.	15	many	TRBV25-1	TRBJ2-1	TGTGCCAGCAGTACTTTCGGCGGGGCCTACAATGAGCAGTTCTTC	CASSTFGGAYNEQFF
.	17	few	TRBV7-2	TRBJ2-7	TGTGCCAGCAGCCACGGGCCTGCGGCTAAGAGGGGGTGGGAGCAGTACTTC	CASSHGPAAKRGWEQYF
.	11	few	TRBV20-1	TRBJ2-7	TGCAGTGCTAGTTCTCGTAACGAGCAGTACTTC	CSASSRNEQYF
TRBD2	16	.	TRBV11-1	TRBJ2-7	TGTGCCAGCAGCTTACGAACTAGCGGGAGGGGTTACGAGCAGTACTTC	CASSLRTSGRGYEQYF
TRBD2	13	many	TRBV10-3	TRBJ2-5	TGTGCCACCTCAGCGGGAGGGATCGAGACCCAGTACTTC	CATSAGGIETQYF
TRBD1	14	.	TRBV12-3/TRBV12-4	TRBJ2-5	TGTGCCAGCACGGGTGTGGGGCCCCAGGGGGCCCAGTACTTC	CASTGVGPQGAQYF
.	15	many	TRBV12-3/TRBV12-4	TRBJ2-7	TGTGCCAGCACCTTGGCAATAGTAGTCGGCTACGAGCAGTACTTC	CASTLAIVVGYEQYF
.	13	few	TRBV24-1	TRBJ2-7	TGTGCCACCAGTGTAACAGACTCCTACGAGCAGTACTTC	CATSVTDSYEQYF
.	13	few	TRBV29-1	TRBJ1-1	TGCAGCGTTGAGGCAGGGTGGGACACTGAAGCTTTCTTT	CSVEAGWDTEAFF
.	15	many	TRBV7-9	TRBJ2-3	TGTGCCAGCAGCTTAGGAGCAGACTCCACAGATACGCAGTATTTT	CASSLGADSTDTQYF
TRBD2	15	many	TRBV4-2	TRBJ2-1	TGTGCCAGCACCCCAACTAGCGGGACTGTAAATGAGCAGTTCTTC	CASTPTSGTVNEQFF
.	14	few	TRBV12-3/TRBV12-4	TRBJ1-1	TGTGCCACCCGTCCAGGGATCATGAACACTGAAGCTTTCTTT	CATRPGIMNTEAFF
.	11	many	TRBV29-1	TRBJ2-1	TGCAGCGTGGGACAAATTTCTCCTGAGTTCTTC	CSVGQISPEFF
.	13	few	TRBV2	TRBJ2-5	TGTGCCAGCAGGAGGCAGGGGAAAGAGACCCAGTACTTC	CASRRQGKETQYF
.	13	few	TRBV30	TRBJ2-7	TGTGCCTGGAGCCGGACGATCCCCTACGAGCAGTACTTC	CAWSRTIPYEQYF
TRBD2	17	few	TRBV5-1	TRBJ2-1	TGCGCCAGCAGCTTTAGGGTAGCGGGAGGGTATGCCAATGAGCAGTTCTTC	CASSFRVAGGYANEQFF
.	17	few	TRBV15	TRBJ2-5	TGTGCCACCAGCAGTGTACCTGAGGAGGGGAATTGTAAGACCCAGTACTTC	CATSSVPEEGNCKTQYF
.	12	many	TRBV20-1	TRBJ2-3	TGCAGTACCCTGGGCCCCACAGATACGCAGTATTTT	CSTLGPTDTQYF
TRBD2	19	.	TRBV15	TRBJ2-3	TGTGCCACCAGCGCACACATCCTGTTACTAGCGGGAGGCGAGGATACGCAGTATTTT	CATSAHILLLAGGEDTQYF
.	16	few	TRBV5-1	TRBJ2-1	TGCGCCAGCAGCCTGCGGGCGGGACAGCATTACAATGAGCAGTTCTTC	CASSLRAGQHYNEQFF
.	13	many	TRBV7-9	TRBJ2-5	TGTGCCAGCAGCCCCCCCTTAAAAGAGACCCAGTACTTC	CASSPPLKETQYF
.	15	.	TRBV19	TRBJ2-1	TGTGCCAGTAATTCAGTCGGCCGGGCCAACAATGAGCAGTTCTTC	CASNSVGRANNEQFF
.	12	.	TRBV29-1	TRBJ2-1	TGCAGCGTTGGGGCGGTAGCCCGGGAGCAGTTCTTC	CSVGAVAREQFF
TRBD2	18	few	TRBV9	TRBJ2-7	TGTGCCAGCAGCGTCGGAGGGACTAGCGGGAGCCCACCCTACGAGCAGTACTTC	CASSVGGTSGSPPYEQYF
TRBD1	17	.	TRBV6-5	TRBJ1-3	TGTGCCAGCAGTTACCCGGGACAGGGGGCCTCTGGAAACACCATATATTTT	CASSYPGQGASGNTIYF
TRBD1	15	many	TRBV29-1	TRBJ2-3	TGCAGCGTTGGTAAAGGACAGGGCCTCACAGATACGCAGTATTTT	CSVGKGQGLTDTQYF
TRBD2	14	.	TRBV20-1	TRBJ2-3	TGCAGTGCCGTGACTAGCGGGAATACAGATACGCAGTATTTT	CSAVTSGNTDTQYF
TRBD1	17	.	TRBV6-1	TRBJ2-7	TGTGCCAGCAGCGCAAAGATGGACAGGGGGGCGTCGGGTGAGCAGTACTTC	CASSAKMDRGASGEQYF
.	16	.	TRBV19	TRBJ2-2	TGTGCCAGTAGTATAGATTGGAGACACTCCACCGGGGAGCTGTTTTTT	CASSIDWRHSTGELFF
.	14	many	TRBV5-1	TRBJ2-5	TGCGCCAGCATGATTTCCCCGATCCAAGAGACCCAGTACTTC	CASMISPIQETQYF
.	14	.	TRBV10-3	TRBJ2-5	TGTGCCATCAGTGAGTCCGAAGAAATTACTTCTGGGTACTTC	CAISESEEITSGYF
.	12	.	TRBV6-2/TRBV6-3	TRBJ2-7	TGTGCCTCGGGGGACGACATCTACGAGCAGTACTTC	CASGDDIYEQYF
TRBD2	17	.	TRBV12-3/TRBV12-4	TRBJ2-3	TGTGCCAGCACCAAAAGGCGGCTAGCGGGGGACCCAGATACGCAGTATTTT	CASTKRRLAGDPDTQYF
TRBD2	16	few	TRBV4-2	TRBJ2-7	TGTGCCAGCAGCCAAGATGGAGTAGCGGGGTCCTTCGAGCAGTACTTC	CASSQDGVAGSFEQYF
.	16	many	TRBV20-1	TRBJ2-5	TGCAGTGCCAACTCCTGGGCGGACGCCTTCCAAGAGACCCAGTACTTC	CSANSWADAFQETQYF
.	14	many	TRBV29-1	TRBJ2-7	TGCAGCGTAGCCTCCGGGGGGCTTTCCTACGAGCAGTACTTC	CSVASGGLSYEQYF
.	17	.	TRBV28	TRBJ2-7	TGTGCCAGCAGTTCCTCCATCATAACTCGTTGGAGGGACGAGCAGTACTTC	CASSSSIITRWRDEQYF
.	16	few	TRBV18	TRBJ2-1	TGTGCCAGCTCACCATTCTCGGCCTCCTCCTACAATGAGCAGTTCTTC	CASSPFSASSYNEQFF
.	17	few	TRBV9	TRBJ2-1	TGTGCCAGCAGCTACACCCTCGTAGCGGCAGCTTACAATGAGCAGTTCTTC	CASSYTLVAAAYNEQFF
TRBD2	14	.	TRBV19	TRBJ2-7	TGTGCCAGTAGACTAGCGACGAGCTCCTACGAGCAGTACTTC	CASRLATSSYEQYF
TRBD1	15	.	TRBV6-5	TRBJ1-6	TGTGCCAGCAGTTCCACAGGGGGCAAGGATTCACCCCTCCACTTT	CASSSTGGKDSPLHF
.	16	.	TRBV5-1	TRBJ2-3	TGCGCCAGCAGCTTGGGATACGGCTCCCGCACAGATACGCAGTATTTT	CASSLGYGSRTDTQYF
TRBD1	14	.	TRBV20-1	TRBJ2-5	TGCAGTGCTAGAGACAGGGGGCGCTGGGAGACCCAGTACTTC	CSARDRGRWETQYF
.	18	.	TRBV5-1	TRBJ2-3	TGCGCCAGCAGCTTCGGCAGGACTGTTGGGTTTAGCACAGATACGCAGTATTTT	CASSFGRTVGFSTDTQYF
TRBD2	14	few	TRBV20-1	TRBJ2-3	TGCAGTGCGGGACTAGCGGGAGCGACGGATACGCAGTATTTT	CSAGLAGATDTQYF
.	14	many	TRBV10-3	TRBJ2-3	TGTGCCATCGGAGCGGAGCGGGGCACAGATACGCAGTATTTT	CAIGAERGTDTQYF
TRBD2	16	.	TRBV12-3/TRBV12-4	TRBJ2-5	TGTGCGGTGGGGACTAGCGTCTCTTCGGGAGTGGAGACCGAGTACTTC	CAVGTSVSSGVETEYF
.	15	.	TRBV18	TRBJ2-5	TGTGCCAGCTCATCCACTAGGCTGCCGACGGAGACCCAGTACTTC	CASSSTRLPTETQYF
.	15	few	TRBV4-3	TRBJ2-7	TGCGCCAGCAGCCAAGCTAGGGGCAGGGGAAACGAGCAGTACTTC	CASSQARGRGNEQYF
.	14	.	TRBV19	TRBJ2-7	TGTGCCAGTAGTATAGCCCGGGACCTCTACGAGCAGTACTTC	CASSIARDLYEQYF